These T cell receptor beta chains were read from a single sample in a study of T cell responses to AZD1222 COVID-19 vaccine. Profiled with immunoSEQ multiplex PCR; TCRdb holds only in-frame clones, not every one. Here the sample spans around 140,000 clones, roughly 90% being singletons. The sequenced sample was peripheral blood, obtained 28 days after the second AZD1222 dose. The receptors originated from an adult who received the AZD1222 COVID-19 vaccine. Each CDR3 is given without its conserved first and last residue.

j_call	v_call	cdr3_aa
TRBJ2-1	TRBV7-6	ASSLAGGPNEQF
TRBJ2-7	TRBV28	ASSATYEQY
TRBJ1-2	TRBV11-2	ASSLAGTGRLGYT
TRBJ2-1	TRBV19	ASSIGGTGFHNEQF
TRBJ2-1	TRBV5-3	ARSLRTGDNEQF
TRBJ1-2	TRBV27	ASSPSVLSSYGYT
TRBJ2-2	TRBV2	ASSTSGGHTGELF
TRBJ2-2	TRBV6-6	ASKPGTGELF
TRBJ1-2	TRBV6-5	ASSSPWTGTDGYT
TRBJ1-5	TRBV28	ASSQDSRLSNQPQH
TRBJ1-2	TRBV6-5	ASSPSSGTGNLRD
TRBJ1-3	TRBV6-5	ASSIGVPGNTIY
TRBJ1-5	TRBV19	ASSIRGATQPQH
TRBJ2-3	TRBV10-3	AISESADTQY
TRBJ1-1	TRBV5-6	ASSNGRKNTEAF